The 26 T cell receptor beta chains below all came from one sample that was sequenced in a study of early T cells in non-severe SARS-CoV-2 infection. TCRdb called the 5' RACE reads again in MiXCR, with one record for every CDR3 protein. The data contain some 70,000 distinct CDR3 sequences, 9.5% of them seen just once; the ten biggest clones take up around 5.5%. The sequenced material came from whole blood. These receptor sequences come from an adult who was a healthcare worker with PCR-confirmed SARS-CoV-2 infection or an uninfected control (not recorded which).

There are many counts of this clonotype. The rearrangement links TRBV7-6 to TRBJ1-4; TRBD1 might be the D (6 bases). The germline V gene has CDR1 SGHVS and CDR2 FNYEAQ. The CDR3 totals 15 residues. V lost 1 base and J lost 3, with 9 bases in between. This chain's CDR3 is CASSLGTAANEKLFF. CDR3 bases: TGTGCCAGCAGCTTAGGGACAGCTGCTAATGAAAAACTGTTTTTT.

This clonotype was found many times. The CDR3, as DNA: TGCAGCGTTGTCTACCCCTCCGAGCAGTACTTC. It encodes CSVVYPSEQYF. This chain uses TRBV29-1 with TRBJ2-7; no clear D gene. Germline CDR1 reads SQVTM; CDR2 reads ANQGSEA. V gave up 4 bases and J gave up 6 bases, with 10 bases separating them. The CDR3 consists of 11 residues.

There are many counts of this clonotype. In DNA form, the CDR3 reads TGTGCCAGCAGTTTAGCGGAGGGCGCGGAGAATTCACCCCTCCACTTT. Protein: CASSLAEGAENSPLHF. The chain uses TRBV27 and TRBJ1-6, with no clear D. Trimming took 2 bases from V and 7 from J, leaving 15 bases between them. Looked up from germline, CDR1 is MNHEY and CDR2 is SMNVEV (reference sequence). The CDR3 has 16 amino acids.

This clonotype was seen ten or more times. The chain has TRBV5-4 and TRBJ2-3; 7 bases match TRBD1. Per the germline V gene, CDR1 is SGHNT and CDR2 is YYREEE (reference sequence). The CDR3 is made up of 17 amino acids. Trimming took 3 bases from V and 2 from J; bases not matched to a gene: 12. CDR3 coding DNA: TGTGCCAGCAGCTCGTATTCCGGGACAGTTAACACAGATACGCAGTATTTT. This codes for CASSSYSGTVNTDTQYF.

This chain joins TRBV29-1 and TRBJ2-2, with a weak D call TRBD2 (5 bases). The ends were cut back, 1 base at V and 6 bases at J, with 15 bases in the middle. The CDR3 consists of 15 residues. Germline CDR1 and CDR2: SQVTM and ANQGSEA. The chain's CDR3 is CSVEGRGLSSGELFF. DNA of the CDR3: TGCAGCGTTGAAGGACGAGGGTTAAGTTCCGGGGAGCTGTTTTTT.

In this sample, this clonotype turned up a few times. The CDR3 bases are TGTGCCAGTAGTATATGGAGGGCGAGCAATCAGCCCCAGCATTTT. Translating gives CASSIWRASNQPQHF. V gene TRBV19 combines with J gene TRBJ1-5, with D uncertain. Trimming removed 2 bases at V and 1 base at J, with 9 bases between. The length of the CDR3 is 15 residues. Germline CDR1 reads LNHDA; CDR2 reads SQIVND (reference sequence).

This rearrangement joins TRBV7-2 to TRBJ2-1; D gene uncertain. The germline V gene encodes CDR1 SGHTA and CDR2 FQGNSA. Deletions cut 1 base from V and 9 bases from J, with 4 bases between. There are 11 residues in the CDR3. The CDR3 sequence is CASSLEIEQFF. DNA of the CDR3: TGTGCCAGCAGCTTAGAGATTGAGCAGTTCTTC.

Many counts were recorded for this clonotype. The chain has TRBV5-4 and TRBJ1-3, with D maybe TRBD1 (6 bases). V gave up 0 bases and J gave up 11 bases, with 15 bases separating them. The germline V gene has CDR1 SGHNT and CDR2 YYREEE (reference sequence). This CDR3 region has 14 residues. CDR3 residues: CASSLDRAANPIYF. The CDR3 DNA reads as TGTGCCAGCAGCTTGGACAGGGCCGCGAACCCCATATATTTT.

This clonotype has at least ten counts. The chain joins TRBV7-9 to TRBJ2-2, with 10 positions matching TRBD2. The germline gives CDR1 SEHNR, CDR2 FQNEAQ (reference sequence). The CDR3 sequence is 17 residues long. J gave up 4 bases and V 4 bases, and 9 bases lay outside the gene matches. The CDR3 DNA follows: TGTGCCAGCAGCTCAACACTAGCGGGGACGGTCACCGGGGAGCTGTTTTTT. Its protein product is CASSSTLAGTVTGELFF.

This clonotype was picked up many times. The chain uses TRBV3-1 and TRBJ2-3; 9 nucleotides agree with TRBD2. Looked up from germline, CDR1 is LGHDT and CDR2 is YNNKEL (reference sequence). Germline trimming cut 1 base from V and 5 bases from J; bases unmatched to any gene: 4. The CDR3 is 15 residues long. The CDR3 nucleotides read TGTGCCAGCAGCCAAGGCGGGGGGGCCGGAGATACGCAGTATTTT. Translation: CASSQGGGAGDTQYF.

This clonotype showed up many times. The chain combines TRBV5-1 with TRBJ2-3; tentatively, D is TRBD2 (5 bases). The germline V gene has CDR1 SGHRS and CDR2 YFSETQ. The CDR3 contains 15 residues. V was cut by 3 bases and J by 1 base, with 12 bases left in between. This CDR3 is CASSSGNFRTDTQYF. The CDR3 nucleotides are TGCGCCAGCAGCTCCGGGAACTTTCGCACAGATACGCAGTATTTT. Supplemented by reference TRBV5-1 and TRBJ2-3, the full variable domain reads KAGVTQTPRYLIKTRGQQVTLSCSPISGHRSVSWYQQTPGQGLQFLFEYFSETQRNKGNFPGRFSGRQFSNSRSEMNVSTLELGDSALYLCASSSGNFRTDTQYFGPGTRLTVL.

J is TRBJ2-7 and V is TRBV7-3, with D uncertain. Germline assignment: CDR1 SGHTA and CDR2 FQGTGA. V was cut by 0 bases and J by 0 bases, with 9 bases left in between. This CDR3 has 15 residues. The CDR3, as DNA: TGTGCCAGCAGCTTAACGTCCAGGAGCTCCTACGAGCAGTACTTC. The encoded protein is CASSLTSRSSYEQYF. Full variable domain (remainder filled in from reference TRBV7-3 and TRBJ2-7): GAGVSQTPSNKVTEKGKYVELRCDPISGHTALYWYRQSLGQGPEFLIYFQGTGAADDSGLPNDRFFAVRPEGSVSTLKIQRTERGDSAVYLCASSLTSRSSYEQYFGPGTRLTVT.

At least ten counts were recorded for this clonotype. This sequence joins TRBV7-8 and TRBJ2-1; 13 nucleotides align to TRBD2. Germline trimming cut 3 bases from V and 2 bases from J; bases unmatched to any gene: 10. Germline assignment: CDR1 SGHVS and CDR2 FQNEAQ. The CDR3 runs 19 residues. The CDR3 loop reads CASSLNPTSGRIPYNEQFF. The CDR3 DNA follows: TGTGCCAGCAGCTTGAACCCGACTAGCGGGAGGATCCCCTACAATGAGCAGTTCTTC.

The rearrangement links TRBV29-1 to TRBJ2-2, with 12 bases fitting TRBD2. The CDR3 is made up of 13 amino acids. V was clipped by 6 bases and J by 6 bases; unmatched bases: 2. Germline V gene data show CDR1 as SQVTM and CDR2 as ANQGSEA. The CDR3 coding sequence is TGCAGCGTCAGGACTAGCGGGGCCGGGGAGCTGTTTTTT. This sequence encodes CSVRTSGAGELFF.

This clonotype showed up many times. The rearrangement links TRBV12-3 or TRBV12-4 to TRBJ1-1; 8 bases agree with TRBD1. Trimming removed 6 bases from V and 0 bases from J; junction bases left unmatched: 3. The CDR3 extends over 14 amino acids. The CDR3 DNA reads TGTGCCAGCAGCTCGACAGGGGTGAACACTGAAGCTTTCTTT. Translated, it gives CASSSTGVNTEAFF.

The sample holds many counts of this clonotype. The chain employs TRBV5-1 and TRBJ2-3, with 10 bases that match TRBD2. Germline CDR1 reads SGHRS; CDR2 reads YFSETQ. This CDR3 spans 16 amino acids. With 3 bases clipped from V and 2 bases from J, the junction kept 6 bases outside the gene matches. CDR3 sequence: CASSSTLAGITDTQYF. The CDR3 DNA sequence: TGCGCCAGCAGCTCCACACTAGCGGGGATCACAGATACGCAGTATTTT.

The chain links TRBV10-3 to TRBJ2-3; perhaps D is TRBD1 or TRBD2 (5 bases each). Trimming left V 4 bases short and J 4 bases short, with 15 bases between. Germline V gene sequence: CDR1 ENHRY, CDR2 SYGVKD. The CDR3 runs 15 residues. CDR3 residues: CAISVKGMRADTQYF. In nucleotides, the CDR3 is TGTGCCATCAGTGTTAAGGGGATGAGGGCAGATACGCAGTATTTT.

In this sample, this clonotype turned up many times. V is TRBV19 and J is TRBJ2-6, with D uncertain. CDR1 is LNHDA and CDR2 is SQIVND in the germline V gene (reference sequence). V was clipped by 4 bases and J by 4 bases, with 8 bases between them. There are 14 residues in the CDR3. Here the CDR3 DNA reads TGTGCCAGTAGTACAGGATCCGGGGCCAACGTCCTGACTTTC. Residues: CASSTGSGANVLTF.

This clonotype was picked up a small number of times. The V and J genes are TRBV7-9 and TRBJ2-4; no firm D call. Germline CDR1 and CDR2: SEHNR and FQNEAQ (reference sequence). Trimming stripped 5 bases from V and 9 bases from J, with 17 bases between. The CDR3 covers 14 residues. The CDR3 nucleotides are TGTGCCAGCAGCCCGGAAGAAATTCTGGCCATTCAGTACTTC. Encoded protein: CASSPEEILAIQYF.

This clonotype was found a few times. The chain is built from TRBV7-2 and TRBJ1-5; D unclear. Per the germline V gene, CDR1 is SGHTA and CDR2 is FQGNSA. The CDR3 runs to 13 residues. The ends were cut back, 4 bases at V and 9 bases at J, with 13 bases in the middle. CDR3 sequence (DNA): TGTGCCAGCAGCTCGACCGGGGAGGGGCCCCAGCATTTT. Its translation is CASSSTGEGPQHF.

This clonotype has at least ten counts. As DNA, the CDR3 is TGTGCCAGCAGCTGGTCCCGGGACCGCAATCAGCCCCAGCATTTT. It is translated as CASSWSRDRNQPQHF. The chain recombines TRBV6-6 with TRBJ1-5, with D perhaps TRBD1 (5 bases). From germline, CDR1 is MNHNY and CDR2 SVGAGI (reference sequence). The V and J ends lost 6 bases and 2 bases respectively, with 14 bases between them. This CDR3 spans 15 amino acids.

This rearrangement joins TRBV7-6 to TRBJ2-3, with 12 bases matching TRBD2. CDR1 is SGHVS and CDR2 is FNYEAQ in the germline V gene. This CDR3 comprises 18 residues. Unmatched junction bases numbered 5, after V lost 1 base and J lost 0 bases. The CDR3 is CASSLGGTSGFSTDTQYF. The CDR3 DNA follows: TGTGCCAGCAGCTTAGGGGGGACTAGCGGGTTTAGCACAGATACGCAGTATTTT.

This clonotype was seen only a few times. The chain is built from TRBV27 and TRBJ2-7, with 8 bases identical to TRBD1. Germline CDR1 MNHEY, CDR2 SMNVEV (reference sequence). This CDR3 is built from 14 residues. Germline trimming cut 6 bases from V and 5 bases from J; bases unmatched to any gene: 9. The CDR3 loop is CASSSGTGLHEQYF. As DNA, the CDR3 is TGTGCCAGCAGCTCCGGGACAGGACTACACGAGCAGTACTTC.

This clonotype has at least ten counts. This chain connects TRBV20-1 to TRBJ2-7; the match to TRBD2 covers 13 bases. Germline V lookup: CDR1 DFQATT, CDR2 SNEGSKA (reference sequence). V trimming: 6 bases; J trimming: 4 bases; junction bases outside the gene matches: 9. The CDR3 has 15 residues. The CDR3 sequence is CSARFRTSGSYEQYF. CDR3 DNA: TGCAGTGCGAGGTTTCGGACTAGCGGGAGTTACGAGCAGTACTTC.

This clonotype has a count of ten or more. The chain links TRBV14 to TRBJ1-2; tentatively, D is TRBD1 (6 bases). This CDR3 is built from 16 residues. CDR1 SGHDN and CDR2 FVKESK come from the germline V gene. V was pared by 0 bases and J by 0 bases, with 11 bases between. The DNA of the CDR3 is TGTGCCAGCAGCCAAGATTCGACAGGAGCTAACTATGGCTACACCTTC. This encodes CASSQDSTGANYGYTF.

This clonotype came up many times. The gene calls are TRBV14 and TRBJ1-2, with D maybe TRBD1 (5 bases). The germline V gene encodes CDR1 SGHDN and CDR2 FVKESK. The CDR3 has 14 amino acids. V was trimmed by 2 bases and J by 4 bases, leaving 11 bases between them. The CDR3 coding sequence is TGTGCCAGCAGCCAACGGGGGATCAGCTATGGCTACACCTTC. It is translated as CASSQRGISYGYTF.